This is a list of T cell receptor beta chains from one sample in a study of cytotoxic CD8 clonotypes in ibrutinib-treated CLL. Profiling relied on immunoSEQ multiplex PCR, and the TCRdb table lists in-frame clones only, not all of them. This sample carries some 160,000 clones, more than 75% of them seen once, and the ten largest clones take 2% to 2.5%. The specimen was PBMCs, collected after 12 months of ibrutinib treatment. Receptor source: a human donor with chronic lymphocytic leukemia. Both conserved end residues are part of each CDR3. The D gene is left open where the match is weak. The size entry is marked missing in some rows and otherwise reads once, few, many or a size class.

clone size	V gene	D gene	J gene	CDR3 protein	CDR3 DNA
.	TRBV18	TRBD1	TRBJ1-1	CASSPFPGQGAWNTEAFF	TGTGCCAGCTCACCCTTCCCGGGACAGGGGGCTTGGAACACTGAAGCTTTCTTT
.	TRBV7-9	.	TRBJ1-1	CASSWGAEAFF	TGTGCCAGCAGCTGGGGGGCTGAAGCTTTCTTT
once	TRBV4-1	.	TRBJ2-7	CASSLDHIYEQYF	TGCGCCAGCAGCCTGGACCACATATACGAGCAGTACTTC
.	TRBV5-3	TRBD1	TRBJ2-6	CARSFGTGNYSGANVLTF	TGTGCCAGAAGCTTCGGGACAGGGAATTACTCTGGGGCCAACGTCCTGACTTTC
.	TRBV5-1	TRBD1	TRBJ2-7	CASSGGQGASLYEQYF	TGCGCCAGCAGCGGGGGACAGGGGGCCTCTCTCTACGAGCAGTACTTC
.	TRBV5-1	TRBD1	TRBJ1-1	CASSREYKQGTEAFF	TGCGCCAGCAGCCGGGAATATAAACAGGGGACTGAAGCTTTCTTT
.	TRBV7-2	.	TRBJ1-1	CASSLNRGSEAFF	TGTGCCAGCAGCCTAAATCGAGGGTCTGAAGCTTTCTTT
.	TRBV19	.	TRBJ1-1	CASSMDGRGVNTEAFF	TGTGCCAGTAGTATGGATGGCAGGGGAGTGAACACTGAAGCTTTCTTT
.	TRBV5-5	TRBD1	TRBJ2-7	CASRSGTGLPKTYEQYF	TGTGCCAGCAGGTCCGGGACAGGTCTTCCAAAAACCTACGAGCAGTACTTC
.	TRBV6-5	.	TRBJ1-5	CASSYSVGGQPQHF	TGTGCCAGCAGTTACTCAGTGGGGGGTCAGCCCCAGCATTTT
.	TRBV28	TRBD1	TRBJ1-5	CASSLWTGGRGQPQHF	TGTGCCAGCAGTTTGTGGACAGGGGGAAGAGGTCAGCCCCAGCATTTT
.	TRBV27	TRBD1	TRBJ2-6	CASSLTGRRSGANVLTF	TGTGCCAGCAGTTTGACAGGGAGACGCTCTGGGGCCAACGTCCTGACTTTC
.	TRBV7-2	.	TRBJ2-7	CASSLGLAFSGEQYF	TGTGCCAGCAGCTTAGGGCTAGCGTTTTCTGGCGAGCAGTACTTC
.	TRBV28	.	TRBJ2-5	CASSSEGVGEETQYF	TGTGCCAGCAGTTCAGAGGGGGTGGGAGAGGAGACCCAGTACTTC
.	TRBV20-1	TRBD2	TRBJ2-1	CSGGLAYEQFF	TGCAGTGGAGGACTAGCATATGAGCAGTTCTTC
.	TRBV28	.	TRBJ1-3	CASTASGADNTIYF	TGTGCCAGCACGGCGTCAGGGGCCGACAACACCATATATTTT
.	TRBV5-6	TRBD2	TRBJ2-3	CASSLAEGSSGASTDTQYF	TGTGCCAGCAGCTTGGCCGAAGGGTCTAGCGGGGCTAGCACAGATACGCAGTATTTT
.	TRBV5-8	.	TRBJ2-3	CASSGAATQYF	TGTGCCAGCAGTGGAGCGGCCACGCAGTATTTT
.	TRBV18	TRBD1	TRBJ1-2	CASSPRRDRDGYTF	TGTGCCAGCTCACCACGCCGGGACAGGGACGGCTACACCTTC
.	TRBV28	.	TRBJ1-2	CASTTRGSGFGYTF	TGTGCCAGCACCACGAGGGGTTCGGGTTTTGGCTACACCTTC
.	TRBV5-4	.	TRBJ1-3	CASSLAAGRPTIYF	TGTGCCAGCAGCTTGGCCGCGGGCAGACCGACCATATATTTT
once	TRBV10-3	.	TRBJ2-7	CAISDPTVAASYEQYF	TGTGCCATCAGTGACCCTACAGTGGCCGCCTCCTACGAGCAGTACTTC
.	TRBV11-2	TRBD2	TRBJ2-3	CASSRSGFSTDTQYF	TGTGCCAGCAGTCGTAGCGGGTTTAGCACAGATACGCAGTATTTT
.	TRBV7-8	TRBD2	TRBJ2-7	CASSLLAGDTYEQYF	TGTGCCAGCAGCTTACTAGCGGGAGACACCTACGAGCAGTACTTC
.	TRBV2	.	TRBJ1-5	CASRGSTGSNQPQHF	TGTGCCAGCAGGGGTTCTACGGGCAGCAATCAGCCCCAGCATTTT
.	TRBV28	.	TRBJ1-5	CASSLSGMRYSNQPQHF	TGTGCCAGCAGTTTATCCGGTATGCGGTATAGCAATCAGCCCCAGCATTTT
few	TRBV7-6	.	TRBJ1-3	CASSLDPGSGNTIYF	TGTGCCAGCAGCTTAGATCCAGGATCGGGAAACACCATATATTTT
.	TRBV28	.	TRBJ2-2	CASRTGNTGELFF	TGTGCCAGCAGAACAGGGAACACCGGGGAGCTGTTTTTT
.	TRBV7-8	TRBD1	TRBJ1-1	CASSLGTGVVGTEAFF	TGTGCCAGCAGCTTAGGGACAGGGGTGGTTGGGACTGAAGCTTTCTTT
.	TRBV6-6	.	TRBJ1-5	CASSYPVGLDQPQHF	TGTGCCAGCAGTTACCCCGTAGGGTTGGATCAGCCCCAGCATTTT
.	TRBV7-2	.	TRBJ2-1	CASSLGLASSSSYNEQFF	TGTGCCAGCAGCTTAGGGCTAGCATCATCATCCTCCTACAATGAGCAGTTCTTC